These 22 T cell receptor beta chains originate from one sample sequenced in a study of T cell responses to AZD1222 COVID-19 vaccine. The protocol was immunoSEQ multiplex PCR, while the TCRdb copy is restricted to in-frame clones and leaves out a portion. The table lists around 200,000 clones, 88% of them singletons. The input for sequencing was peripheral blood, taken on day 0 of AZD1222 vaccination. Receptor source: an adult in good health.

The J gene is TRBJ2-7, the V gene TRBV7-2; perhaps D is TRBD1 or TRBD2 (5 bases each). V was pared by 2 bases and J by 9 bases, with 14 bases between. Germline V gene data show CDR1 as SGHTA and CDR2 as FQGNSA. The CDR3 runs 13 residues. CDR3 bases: TGTGCCAGCAGCTTAAGTGGGACCTTGGGGCAGTACTTC. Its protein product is CASSLSGTLGQYF.

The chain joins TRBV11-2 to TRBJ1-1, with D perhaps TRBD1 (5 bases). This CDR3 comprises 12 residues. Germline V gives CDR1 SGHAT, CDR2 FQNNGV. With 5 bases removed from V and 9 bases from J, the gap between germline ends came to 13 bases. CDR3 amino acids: CASSGAGTKAFF. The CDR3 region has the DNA TGTGCCAGCAGCGGAGCCGGGACCAAAGCTTTCTTT.

The DNA of the CDR3 is TGTGCCAGCAGCGATACGCGGGGAGGGGAGACCCAGTACTTC. Translation: CASSDTRGGETQYF. This chain links TRBV13 with TRBJ2-5, with 7 bases that match TRBD2. The junction had 8 bases not matched to a gene; V was cut back by 5 bases and J by 5 bases. Germline V gene sequence: CDR1 PRHDT, CDR2 FYEKMQ (reference sequence). The CDR3 is 14 amino acids. The full variable domain, with the rest looked up from reference TRBV13 and TRBJ2-5, is AAGVIQSPRHLIKEKRETATLKCYPIPRHDTVYWYQQGPGQDPQFLISFYEKMQSDKGSIPDRFSAQQFSDYHSELNMSSLELGDSALYFCASSDTRGGETQYFGPGTRLLVL.

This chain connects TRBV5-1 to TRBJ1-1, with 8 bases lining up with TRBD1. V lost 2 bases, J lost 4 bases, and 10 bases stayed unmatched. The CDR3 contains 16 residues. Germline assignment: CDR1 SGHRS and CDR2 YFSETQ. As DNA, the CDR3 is TGCGCCAGCAGCTTACAGGGGGGCAAAGGTGTCACTGAAGCTTTCTTT. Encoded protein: CASSLQGGKGVTEAFF.

The CDR3 loop is CASSLETGGTQYSSYEQYF. In DNA, the CDR3 is TGTGCCAGCAGCTTGGAAACAGGTGGGACTCAATACAGCTCCTACGAGCAGTACTTC. The chain recombines TRBV5-6 with TRBJ2-7, with a possible D match to TRBD2 (6 bases). CDR3 size: 19 residues. Germline CDR1 is SGHDT and CDR2 is YYEEEE. The V gene lost 0 bases and the J gene lost 0 bases, with 22 bases spanning the gap. The full variable domain, in which reference TRBV5-6 and TRBJ2-7 provide the parts outside the CDR3, is DAGVTQSPTHLIKTRGQQVTLRCSPKSGHDTVSWYQQALGQGPQFIFQYYEEEERQRGNFPDRFSGHQFPNYSSELNVNALLLGDSALYLCASSLETGGTQYSSYEQYFGPGTRLTVT.

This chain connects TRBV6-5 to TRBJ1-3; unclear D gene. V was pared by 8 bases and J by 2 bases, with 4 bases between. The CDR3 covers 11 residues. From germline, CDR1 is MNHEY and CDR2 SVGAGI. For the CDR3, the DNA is TGTGCCAGCCGAACTGGAAACACCATATATTTT. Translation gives CASRTGNTIYF.

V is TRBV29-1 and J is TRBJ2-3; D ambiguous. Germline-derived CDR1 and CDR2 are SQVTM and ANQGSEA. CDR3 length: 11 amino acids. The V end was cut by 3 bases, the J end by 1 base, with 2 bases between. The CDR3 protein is CSVEGTDTQYF. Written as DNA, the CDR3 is TGCAGCGTTGAGGGCACAGATACGCAGTATTTT.

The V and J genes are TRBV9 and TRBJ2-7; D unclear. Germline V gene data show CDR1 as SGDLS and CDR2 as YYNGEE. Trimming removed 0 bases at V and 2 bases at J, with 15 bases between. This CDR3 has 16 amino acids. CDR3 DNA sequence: TGTGCCAGCAGCGTAGGAGGTGACCCTGGGGCCTACGAGCAGTACTTC. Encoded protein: CASSVGGDPGAYEQYF.

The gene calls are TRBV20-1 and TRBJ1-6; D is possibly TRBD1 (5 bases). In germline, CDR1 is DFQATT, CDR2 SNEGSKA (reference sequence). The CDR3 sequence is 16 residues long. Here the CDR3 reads CRASPTQGTYNSPLHF. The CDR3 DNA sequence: TGCAGGGCCAGTCCAACTCAGGGTACCTATAATTCACCCCTCCACTTT.

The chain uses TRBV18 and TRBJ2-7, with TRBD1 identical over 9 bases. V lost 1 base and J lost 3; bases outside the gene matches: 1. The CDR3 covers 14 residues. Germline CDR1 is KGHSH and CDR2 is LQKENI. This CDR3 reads CASSPRDRDYEQYF. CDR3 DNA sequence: TGTGCCAGCTCACCACGGGACAGGGACTACGAGCAGTACTTC.

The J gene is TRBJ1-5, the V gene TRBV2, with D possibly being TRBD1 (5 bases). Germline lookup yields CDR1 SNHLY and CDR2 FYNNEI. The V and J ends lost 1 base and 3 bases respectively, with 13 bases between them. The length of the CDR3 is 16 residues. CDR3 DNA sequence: TGTGCCAGCAGTGAAGAGGGGCTAAGGGCCAATCAGCCCCAGCATTTT. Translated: CASSEEGLRANQPQHF. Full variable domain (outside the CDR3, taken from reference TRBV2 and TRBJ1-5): EPEVTQTPSHQVTQMGQEVILRCVPISNHLYFYWYRQILGQKVEFLVSFYNNEISEKSEIFDDQFSVERPDGSNFTLKIRSTKLEDSAMYFCASSEEGLRANQPQHFGDGTRLSIL.

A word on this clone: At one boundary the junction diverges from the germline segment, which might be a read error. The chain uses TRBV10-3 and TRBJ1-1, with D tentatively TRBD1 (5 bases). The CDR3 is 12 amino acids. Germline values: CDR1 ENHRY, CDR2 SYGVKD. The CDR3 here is CAITEGTAEAFF. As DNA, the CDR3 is TGTGCCATCACTGAGGGGACGGCTGAAGCTTTCTTT.

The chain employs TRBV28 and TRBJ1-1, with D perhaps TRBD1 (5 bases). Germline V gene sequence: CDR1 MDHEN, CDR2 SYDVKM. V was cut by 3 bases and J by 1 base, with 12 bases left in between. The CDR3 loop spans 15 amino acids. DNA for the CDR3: TGTGCCAGCAGTTTCCCCGGGGCGGGGAACACTGAAGCTTTCTTT. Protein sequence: CASSFPGAGNTEAFF.

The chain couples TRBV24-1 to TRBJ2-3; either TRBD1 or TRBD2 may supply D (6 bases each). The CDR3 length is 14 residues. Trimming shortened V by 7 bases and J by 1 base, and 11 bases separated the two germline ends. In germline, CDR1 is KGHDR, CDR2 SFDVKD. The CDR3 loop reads CATRGGLGTDTQYF. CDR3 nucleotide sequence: TGTGCCACCAGGGGGGGCCTGGGCACAGATACGCAGTATTTT.

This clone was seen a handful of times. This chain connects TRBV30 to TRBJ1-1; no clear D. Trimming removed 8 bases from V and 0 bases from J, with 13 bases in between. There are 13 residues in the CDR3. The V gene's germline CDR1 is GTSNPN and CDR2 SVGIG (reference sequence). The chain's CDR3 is CAGRPHMNTEAFF. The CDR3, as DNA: TGTGCCGGAAGACCCCACATGAACACTGAAGCTTTCTTT.

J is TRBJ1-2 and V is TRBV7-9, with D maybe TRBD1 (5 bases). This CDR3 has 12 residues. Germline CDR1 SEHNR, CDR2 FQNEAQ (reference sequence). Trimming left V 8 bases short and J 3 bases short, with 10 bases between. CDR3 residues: CASAGGDYGYTF. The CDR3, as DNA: TGTGCCAGCGCGGGGGGGGACTATGGCTACACCTTC.

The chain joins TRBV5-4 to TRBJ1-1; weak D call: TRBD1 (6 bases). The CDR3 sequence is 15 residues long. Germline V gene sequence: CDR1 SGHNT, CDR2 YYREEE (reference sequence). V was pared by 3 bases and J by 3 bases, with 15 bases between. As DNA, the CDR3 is TGTGCCAGCAGCTCACCAACCGGGGGCGACACTGAAGCTTTCTTT. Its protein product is CASSSPTGGDTEAFF.

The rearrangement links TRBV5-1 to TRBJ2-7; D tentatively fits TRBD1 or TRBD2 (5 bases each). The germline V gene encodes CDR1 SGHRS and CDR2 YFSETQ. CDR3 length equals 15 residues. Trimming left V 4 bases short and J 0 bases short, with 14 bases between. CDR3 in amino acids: CASSRDPGGSYEQYF. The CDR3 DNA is TGCGCCAGCAGCCGGGACCCTGGGGGCTCCTACGAGCAGTACTTC.

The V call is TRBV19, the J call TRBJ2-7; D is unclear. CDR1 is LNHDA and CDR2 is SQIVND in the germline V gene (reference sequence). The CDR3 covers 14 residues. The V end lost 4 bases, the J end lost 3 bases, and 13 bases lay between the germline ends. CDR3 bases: TGTGCCAGTAGTACGGACCGAGAACTCTACGAGCAGTACTTC. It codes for CASSTDRELYEQYF. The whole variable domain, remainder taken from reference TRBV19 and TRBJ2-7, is DGGITQSPKYLFRKEGQNVTLSCEQNLNHDAMYWYRQDPGQGLRLIYYSQIVNDFQKGDIAEGYSVSREKKESFPLTVTSAQKNPTAFYLCASSTDRELYEQYFGPGTRLTVT.

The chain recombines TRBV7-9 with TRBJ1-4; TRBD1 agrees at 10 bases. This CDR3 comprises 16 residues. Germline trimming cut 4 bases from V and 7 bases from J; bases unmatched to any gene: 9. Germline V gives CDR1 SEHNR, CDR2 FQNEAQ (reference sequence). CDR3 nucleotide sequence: TGTGCCAGCAGCTCAATCGACAGGGGGCTTTTTGAAAAACTGTTTTTT. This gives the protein CASSSIDRGLFEKLFF.

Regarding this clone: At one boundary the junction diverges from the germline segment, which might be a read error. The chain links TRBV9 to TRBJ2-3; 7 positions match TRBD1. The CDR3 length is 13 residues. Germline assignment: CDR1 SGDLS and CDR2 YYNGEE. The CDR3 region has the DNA TGTGCCAGCAGCGTAGCTTCGAGGGGGACAGCGAATTTT. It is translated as CASSVASRGTANF.

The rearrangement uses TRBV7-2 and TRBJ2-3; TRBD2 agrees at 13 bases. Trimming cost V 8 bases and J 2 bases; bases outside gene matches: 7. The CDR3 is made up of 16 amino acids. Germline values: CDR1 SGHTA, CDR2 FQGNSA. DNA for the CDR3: TGTGCCAGCCCCGGGACTAGCGGGGCGAACACAGATACGCAGTATTTT. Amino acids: CASPGTSGANTDTQYF.